Following are 30 T cell receptor beta chains from one sample sequenced in a study of blood T cell repertoires in COVID-19. TCRdb keeps only in-frame clones here, not all; method: immunoSEQ multiplex PCR. The data contain 200,000 to 300,000 clones, 83% of them singletons. The sequenced sample was PBMCs or T cells enriched from blood (not recorded which). These receptors were obtained from a woman in her thirties or forties who had been exposed to COVID-19.

V is TRBV3-1 (or the pseudogene TRBV3-2) and J is TRBJ2-1; TRBD2 is a possible D gene (6 bases). The CDR3 runs to 13 residues. V lost 2 bases and J lost 13, with 15 bases in between. Germline V gene lookup returns CDR1 LGHDT and CDR2 YNNKEL (reference sequence). CDR3 loop: CASSQQPTSFQFF. The CDR3, as DNA: TGTGCCAGCAGCCAACAACCGACTAGTTTTCAGTTCTTC.

The table lists this clone with a count of one. The rearrangement joins TRBV9 to TRBJ1-6; the D gene is possibly TRBD1 (5 bases). Germline V gene data show CDR1 as SGDLS and CDR2 as YYNGEE. This CDR3 has 15 amino acids. Trimming took 0 bases from V and 6 from J, leaving 10 bases between them. In nucleotides, the CDR3 is TGTGCCAGCAGCGTAGGAGGCAGGGCTAATTCACCCCTCCACTTT. Its protein product is CASSVGGRANSPLHF.

The chain is built from TRBV6-5 and TRBJ2-7; 9 positions match TRBD1. This CDR3 region has 16 residues. Germline CDR1 reads MNHEY; CDR2 reads SVGAGI. Trimming cost V 4 bases and J 3 bases; bases outside gene matches: 10. The CDR3 sequence is CASSSHSGQGIYEQYF. Here the CDR3 DNA reads TGTGCCAGCAGTTCCCATTCGGGACAGGGAATCTACGAGCAGTACTTC.

This clone showed up just once. The chain couples TRBV6-5 to TRBJ2-2, with 10 bases fitting TRBD1. Looked up from germline, CDR1 is MNHEY and CDR2 is SVGAGI. CDR3 size: 15 residues. With 7 bases clipped from V and 6 bases from J, the junction kept 8 bases outside the gene matches. The CDR3 reads CASTKGQGWPGELFF. The CDR3 bases are TGTGCCAGCACCAAGGGACAGGGGTGGCCCGGGGAGCTGTTTTTT.

The chain links TRBV12-3 or TRBV12-4 to TRBJ1-1; D remains unclear. Deletions cut 4 bases from V and 8 bases from J, with 11 bases between. The CDR3 has 12 amino acids. The CDR3 loop reads CASSSTRKEAFF. DNA for the CDR3: TGTGCCAGCAGTTCAACGAGGAAGGAAGCTTTCTTT.

The rearrangement links TRBV9 to TRBJ1-2; a possible D gene is TRBD1 (5 bases). CDR1 and CDR2 from the germline V gene are SGDLS and YYNGEE. This CDR3 comprises 14 residues. The germline V and J ends were trimmed by 2 bases and 4 bases, with 12 bases remaining between them. CDR3 coding DNA: TGTGCCAGCAGCGTCAGGGTAGAAAGCTATGGCTACACCTTC. This encodes CASSVRVESYGYTF.

The gene calls are TRBV11-1 and TRBJ2-7; TRBD1 might be the D (5 bases). CDR1 is SGHAT, CDR2 FQDESV, per germline (reference sequence). This CDR3 has 14 amino acids. The ends were cut back, 4 bases at V and 3 bases at J, with 13 bases in the middle. CDR3 loop: CASSSGSPLYEQYF. CDR3 DNA: TGTGCCAGCAGCTCAGGGTCCCCACTCTACGAGCAGTACTTC.

CDR3 amino acids: CASSTQGGQPQHF. CDR3 DNA: TGTGCCAGCAGCACCCAGGGAGGACAGCCCCAGCATTTT. The chain recombines TRBV6-5 with TRBJ1-5, with D possibly matching TRBD1 (5 bases). CDR1 MNHEY and CDR2 SVGAGI come from the germline V gene. Trimming pared 6 bases from V and 7 bases from J, leaving 13 bases between. CDR3 length: 13 amino acids.

The chain employs TRBV19 and TRBJ1-1; D remains unclear. V was pared by 6 bases and J by 8 bases, with 13 bases between. Germline V gene data show CDR1 as LNHDA and CDR2 as SQIVND (reference sequence). This CDR3 is built from 12 residues. The CDR3 loop reads CASRATGSEAFF. Here the CDR3 DNA reads TGTGCCAGTAGAGCGACGGGGTCAGAAGCTTTCTTT. The complete variable domain, with remaining parts taken from reference TRBV19 and TRBJ1-1, reads DGGITQSPKYLFRKEGQNVTLSCEQNLNHDAMYWYRQDPGQGLRLIYYSQIVNDFQKGDIAEGYSVSREKKESFPLTVTSAQKNPTAFYLCASRATGSEAFFGQGTRLTVV.

V usage is TRBV7-2 and J usage is TRBJ2-1, with 13 bases fitting TRBD2. Looked up from germline, CDR1 is SGHTA and CDR2 is FQGNSA. V lost 3 bases, J lost 7 bases, and 6 bases stayed unmatched. The CDR3 is 16 residues long. In DNA form, the CDR3 reads TGTGCCAGCAGCTTTAATCCGGGACTAGCGGGGAATGAGCAGTTCTTC. It encodes CASSFNPGLAGNEQFF.

This chain links TRBV28 with TRBJ1-1; D not certain. This CDR3 contains 14 residues. Germline V gene data show CDR1 as MDHEN and CDR2 as SYDVKM. V lost 5 bases to trimming and J lost 0 bases, with 10 bases between them. The DNA for the CDR3 is TGTGCCAGCAGTATCAACACCATGAACACTGAAGCTTTCTTT. Residues: CASSINTMNTEAFF.

The chain carries TRBV28 and TRBJ1-5; 7 bases fit TRBD1. The junction had 17 bases not matched to a gene; V was cut back by 8 bases and J by 4 bases. The CDR3 loop spans 17 amino acids. Germline CDR1 MDHEN, CDR2 SYDVKM. CDR3 bases: TGTGCCAGCCCACCTAGACAGGGATCAATTGAGAATCAGCCCCAGCATTTT. It translates to CASPPRQGSIENQPQHF.

CDR3 DNA: TGCGCCAGCAACCCAGCGGGGGGAGCCTACAATGAGCAGTTCTTC. Its protein product is CASNPAGGAYNEQFF. V and J are TRBV5-1 and TRBJ2-1; 9 nucleotides match TRBD2. The CDR3 consists of 15 residues. V trimming: 6 bases; J trimming: 2 bases; junction bases outside the gene matches: 6. Germline V gene data show CDR1 as SGHRS and CDR2 as YFSETQ.

This clone was seen only once. The CDR3 nucleotides read TGTGCCAGTAGTCTACCACTCGACTACAATGAGCAGTTCTTC. Protein: CASSLPLDYNEQFF. The V gene is TRBV19, the J gene TRBJ2-1, with D unresolved. Trimming took 5 bases from V and 3 from J, leaving 11 bases between them. Looked up from germline, CDR1 is LNHDA and CDR2 is SQIVND (reference sequence). This CDR3 spans 14 amino acids.

The CDR3 is CASRPPYSNTEAFF. CDR3 in DNA: TGTGCCAGCAGGCCTCCATACTCGAACACTGAAGCTTTCTTT. The rearrangement joins TRBV2 to TRBJ1-1; no clear D gene. V lost 6 bases and J lost 1, with 12 bases in between. This CDR3 comprises 14 residues. The germline gives CDR1 SNHLY, CDR2 FYNNEI.

This clone was counted a few times. The chain combines TRBV7-9 with TRBJ2-1; D gene uncertain. This CDR3 has 16 residues. Between the trimmed V and J ends, which lost 0 bases and 0 bases, there was a span of 9 bases. CDR1 and CDR2 (germline): SEHNR, FQNEAQ (reference sequence). The CDR3, as DNA: TGTGCCAGCAGCTTAGCGCTGGCAGTCTCCTACAATGAGCAGTTCTTC. This codes for CASSLALAVSYNEQFF.

The chain carries TRBV5-1 and TRBJ2-3; D may be TRBD1 (6 bases). This CDR3 has 17 residues. Trimming pared 4 bases from V and 8 bases from J, leaving 26 bases between. Germline CDR1 reads SGHRS; CDR2 reads YFSETQ. CDR3: CASSTPFDRFDPGTQYF. In DNA, the CDR3 is TGCGCCAGCAGCACACCCTTTGACAGGTTCGACCCTGGTACGCAGTATTTT. The variable domain in full, completed from reference TRBV5-1 and TRBJ2-3, reads KAGVTQTPRYLIKTRGQQVTLSCSPISGHRSVSWYQQTPGQGLQFLFEYFSETQRNKGNFPGRFSGRQFSNSRSEMNVSTLELGDSALYLCASSTPFDRFDPGTQYFGPGTRLTVL.

DNA for the CDR3: TGTGCCAGCAGCGTAGCGGGGGGTCCCGCCGATACGCAGTATTTT. This sequence encodes CASSVAGGPADTQYF. This chain joins TRBV9 and TRBJ2-3; the match to TRBD2 covers 7 bases. CDR3 length: 15 residues. Unmatched junction bases numbered 7, after V lost 0 bases and J lost 6 bases. The germline gives CDR1 SGDLS, CDR2 YYNGEE.

The chain combines TRBV27 with TRBJ1-1; TRBD1 aligns across 8 bases. Germline V lookup: CDR1 MNHEY, CDR2 SMNVEV (reference sequence). This CDR3 has 19 amino acids. V lost 3 bases to trimming and J lost 0 bases; unmatched junction nucleotides: 15. CDR3 DNA: TGTGCCAGCAGTTTGGGCCGCAGGGGGCTCCGATATATGAACACTGAAGCTTTCTTT. The encoded protein is CASSLGRRGLRYMNTEAFF.

This clone has only one observation. The chain is built from TRBV10-3 and TRBJ2-7; perhaps TRBD1 as D (6 bases). V lost 0 bases and J 5 bases, leaving 14 bases between the germline ends. Germline values: CDR1 ENHRY, CDR2 SYGVKD. The CDR3 is 15 residues long. The CDR3 loop reads CAISESARGNNEQYF. Here the CDR3 DNA reads TGTGCCATCAGTGAGTCGGCCAGGGGCAACAACGAGCAGTACTTC.

There are a few counts of this clone. This specimen includes other DNA sequences encoding the same CDR3. CDR3 residues: CASSLGQGGNTEAFF. The CDR3 DNA follows: TGCGCCAGCAGCTTAGGGCAGGGAGGGAACACTGAAGCTTTCTTT. This chain joins TRBV5-1 and TRBJ1-1; D might be TRBD1 (5 bases). Trimming left V 2 bases short and J 1 base short, with 12 bases between. CDR1 and CDR2 from the germline V gene are SGHRS and YFSETQ. The CDR3 length is 15 residues.

This clone turned up a few times. V is TRBV9 and J is TRBJ1-1; 8 bases match TRBD1. The germline V gene encodes CDR1 SGDLS and CDR2 YYNGEE. Unmatched junction bases numbered 3, after V lost 8 bases and J lost 3 bases. This CDR3 is built from 12 residues. CDR3 loop: CASQGADTEAFF. CDR3 nucleotides: TGTGCCAGTCAGGGGGCGGACACTGAAGCTTTCTTT.

The chain carries TRBV9 and TRBJ1-2; possibly TRBD1 for D (6 bases). Trimming cost V 0 bases and J 3 bases, with 9 bases left between them. This CDR3 spans 14 amino acids. Germline loops: CDR1 SGDLS, CDR2 YYNGEE. CDR3 nucleotide sequence: TGTGCCAGCAGCGTAGACGGACAGCACTATGGCTACACCTTC. It codes for CASSVDGQHYGYTF.

The chain joins TRBV6-5 to TRBJ2-1; TRBD2 agrees at 7 bases. V lost 6 bases, J lost 3 bases, and 8 bases stayed unmatched. CDR3 length equals 15 residues. Germline CDR1 and CDR2: MNHEY and SVGAGI. Written as DNA, the CDR3 is TGTGCCAGCAGACCAATTAGCGGGTACTACAATGAGCAGTTCTTC. This sequence encodes CASRPISGYYNEQFF.

The rearrangement links TRBV12-3 or TRBV12-4 to TRBJ1-1, with 7 bases that match TRBD1. The junction had 1 base not matched to a gene; V was cut back by 1 base and J by 11 bases. The CDR3 sequence is 11 residues long. This CDR3 is CASSLGTGAFF. CDR3 DNA sequence: TGTGCCAGCAGTTTAGGGACAGGCGCTTTCTTT.

This clone occurred a few times. The chain uses TRBV29-1 and TRBJ1-2; 8 positions match TRBD1. The CDR3 extends over 13 amino acids. The germline V gene encodes CDR1 SQVTM and CDR2 ANQGSEA. V was pared by 7 bases and J by 4 bases, with 8 bases of the junction left unmatched. CDR3 protein: CSAWTGQGYGYTF. The DNA of the CDR3 is TGCAGCGCTTGGACAGGGCAGGGCTATGGCTACACCTTC.

The gene calls are TRBV18 and TRBJ1-1, with unresolved D. The CDR3 spans 15 residues. Germline-derived CDR1 and CDR2 are KGHSH and LQKENI. Trimming took off 1 base at V and 3 bases at J, with 12 bases between the two ends. The CDR3 DNA is TGTGCCAGCTCACCACGGCAGCGGACGGACACTGAAGCTTTCTTT. Residues: CASSPRQRTDTEAFF.

In DNA, the CDR3 is TGCGCCAGCAACAAAGGGACAGGGACAGATACGCAGTATTTT. Residues: CASNKGTGTDTQYF. The chain joins TRBV5-1 to TRBJ2-3, with 9 bases lining up with TRBD1. There are 14 residues in the CDR3. Unmatched junction bases numbered 5, after V lost 6 bases and J lost 3 bases. Germline V gene data show CDR1 as SGHRS and CDR2 as YFSETQ.

The chain links TRBV27 to TRBJ1-1; no clear D gene. Germline V gives CDR1 MNHEY, CDR2 SMNVEV (reference sequence). V was shortened by 1 base and J by 0 bases, with 3 bases between the two germline ends. The CDR3 sequence is 13 residues long. CDR3: CASSLFLNTEAFF. In DNA form, the CDR3 reads TGTGCCAGCAGTTTATTCTTGAACACTGAAGCTTTCTTT.

The chain joins TRBV15 to TRBJ1-6; a possible D gene is TRBD1 (5 bases). The CDR3 runs 13 residues. Trimming took 3 bases from V and 8 from J, leaving 8 bases between them. Germline CDR1 reads LNHNV; CDR2 reads YYDKDF (reference sequence). The CDR3 loop reads CATSRGGDSPLHF. CDR3 coding DNA: TGTGCCACCAGCAGGGGGGGGGATTCACCCCTCCACTTT.